This passage covers 10 T cell receptor beta chains from one sample sequenced in a study of OX40 agonist ivuxolimab in advanced cancers. Only in-frame clones appear in the TCRdb table, and some are missing; sequencing was by immunoSEQ multiplex PCR. This sample has approximately 52,000 clones, with approximately 84% found just once. The sequencing used CD4+ or CD8+ T cells sorted from blood, collected in a trial of the OX40 agonist ivuxolimab. All receptors come from an adult with an advanced solid tumor such as melanoma, head and neck, liver or kidney cancer.

The chain combines TRBV6-5 with TRBJ2-7; D is perhaps TRBD2 (5 bases). There are 13 residues in the CDR3. Trimming pared 5 bases from V and 0 bases from J, leaving 8 bases between. From germline, CDR1 is MNHEY and CDR2 SVGAGI. In DNA, the CDR3 is TGTGCCAGCAGTACCGGGATCTCCTACGAGCAGTACTTC. Translation gives CASSTGISYEQYF.

The chain is built from TRBV28 and TRBJ1-1; a possible D gene is TRBD1 (5 bases). Trimming cost V 9 bases and J 5 bases, with 13 bases left between them. Germline-derived CDR1 and CDR2 are MDHEN and SYDVKM. This CDR3 has 12 amino acids. CDR3 in DNA: TGTGCCAGTGGGAGGGGTCAAACTGAAGCTTTCTTT. It translates to CASGRGQTEAFF.

This clone was observed once. The chain carries TRBV18 and TRBJ2-4, with D perhaps matching TRBD2 (6 bases). V lost 3 bases, J lost 6 bases, and 21 bases lay in between. The CDR3 length is 17 residues. From germline, CDR1 is KGHSH and CDR2 LQKENI. CDR3: CASSPFSSAVPGNIQYF. DNA of the CDR3: TGTGCCAGCTCACCTTTTTCTAGCGCGGTACCCGGAAACATTCAGTACTTC.

The V call is TRBV5-6, the J call TRBJ2-7; 10 bases fit TRBD2. This CDR3 contains 18 residues. J lost 1 base, V lost 0 bases, and 10 bases had no gene match. Germline V lookup: CDR1 SGHDT, CDR2 YYEEEE. The DNA of the CDR3 is TGTGCCAGCAGCTTGGAGCCTAGCGGGAGTGGGAGATCCTACGAGCAGTACTTC. Translated: CASSLEPSGSGRSYEQYF. The full variable domain, with the rest looked up from reference TRBV5-6 and TRBJ2-7, is DAGVTQSPTHLIKTRGQQVTLRCSPKSGHDTVSWYQQALGQGPQFIFQYYEEEERQRGNFPDRFSGHQFPNYSSELNVNALLLGDSALYLCASSLEPSGSGRSYEQYFGPGTRLTVT.

The CDR3 region has the DNA TGTGCCAGCAGCGCAGGGGCTACGGATAAGGAGACCCAGTACTTC. As protein: CASSAGATDKETQYF. This rearrangement joins TRBV11-3 to TRBJ2-5, with D tentatively TRBD1 (6 bases). V was trimmed by 5 bases and J by 5 bases, leaving 18 bases between them. This CDR3 has 15 residues. The germline gives CDR1 SGHNT, CDR2 YENEEA.

The rearrangement links TRBV2 to TRBJ1-1; D ambiguous. Germline CDR1 SNHLY, CDR2 FYNNEI. V lost 2 bases, J lost 4 bases, and 11 bases lay in between. This CDR3 spans 14 amino acids. The CDR3 reads CASSERRAGTEAFF. The CDR3 DNA reads as TGTGCCAGCAGTGAAAGAAGGGCGGGCACTGAAGCTTTCTTT.

The CDR3 sequence: CASSTTGAGGYTF. CDR3 in DNA: TGTGCCAGTAGTACCACAGGGGCCGGCGGCTACACCTTC. The V gene is TRBV19, the J gene TRBJ1-2, with TRBD1 identical over 7 bases. CDR1 and CDR2 from the germline V gene are LNHDA and SQIVND (reference sequence). The CDR3 runs 13 residues. Trimming took 4 bases from V and 8 from J; bases not matched to a gene: 7.

DNA of the CDR3: TGTGCCAGTAGTCCAGGCCGGGCAGGGGAGACCCAGTACTTC. This codes for CASSPGRAGETQYF. The rearrangement links TRBV19 to TRBJ2-5; D may be TRBD1 (5 bases). Germline V lookup: CDR1 LNHDA, CDR2 SQIVND (reference sequence). The CDR3 covers 14 residues. The V gene lost 5 bases and the J gene lost 5 bases, with 15 bases spanning the gap. The complete variable domain, with remaining parts taken from reference TRBV19 and TRBJ2-5, reads DGGITQSPKYLFRKEGQNVTLSCEQNLNHDAMYWYRQDPGQGLRLIYYSQIVNDFQKGDIAEGYSVSREKKESFPLTVTSAQKNPTAFYLCASSPGRAGETQYFGPGTRLLVL.

This clone was picked up one time. J is TRBJ2-2 and V is TRBV28; D not certain. Trimming left V 7 bases short and J 5 bases short, with 11 bases between. Germline CDR1 reads MDHEN; CDR2 reads SYDVKM. This CDR3 is 13 amino acids long. The CDR3 protein is CASTEGSTGELFF. The CDR3 DNA reads as TGTGCCAGCACTGAAGGATCTACCGGGGAGCTGTTTTTT.

The chain has TRBV28 and TRBJ2-2; D perhaps matches TRBD1 (6 bases). With 7 bases removed from V and 4 bases from J, the gap between germline ends came to 19 bases. The CDR3 sequence is 16 residues long. Germline CDR1 and CDR2: MDHEN and SYDVKM. The CDR3, as DNA: TGTGCCAGCAAGGTAGGGGGAGCCCAACCCACCGGGGAGCTGTTTTTT. It is translated as CASKVGGAQPTGELFF.